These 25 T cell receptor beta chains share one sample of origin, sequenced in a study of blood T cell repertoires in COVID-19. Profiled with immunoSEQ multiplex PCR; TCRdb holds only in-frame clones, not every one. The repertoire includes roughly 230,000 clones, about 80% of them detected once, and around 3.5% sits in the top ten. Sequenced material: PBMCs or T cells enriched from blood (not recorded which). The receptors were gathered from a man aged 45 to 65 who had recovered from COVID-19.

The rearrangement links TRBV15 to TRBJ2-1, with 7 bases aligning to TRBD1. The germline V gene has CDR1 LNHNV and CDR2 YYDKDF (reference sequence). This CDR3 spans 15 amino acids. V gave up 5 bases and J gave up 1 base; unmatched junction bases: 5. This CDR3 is CATSPDRASYNEQFF. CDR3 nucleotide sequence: TGTGCCACCAGCCCAGACAGGGCGTCCTACAATGAGCAGTTCTTC. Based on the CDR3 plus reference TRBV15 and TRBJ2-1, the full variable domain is DAMVIQNPRYQVTQFGKPVTLSCSQTLNHNVMYWYQQKSSQAPKLLFHYYDKDFNNEADTPDNFQSRRPNTSFCFLDIRSPGLGDTAMYLCATSPDRASYNEQFFGPGTRLTVL.

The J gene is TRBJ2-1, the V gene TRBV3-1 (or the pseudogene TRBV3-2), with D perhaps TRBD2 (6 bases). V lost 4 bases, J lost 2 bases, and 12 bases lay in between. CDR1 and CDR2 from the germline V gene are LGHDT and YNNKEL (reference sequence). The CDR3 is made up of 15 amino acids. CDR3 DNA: TGTGCCAGCAGCCGCGAGTGGGAGGCCTACAATGAGCAGTTCTTC. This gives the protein CASSREWEAYNEQFF.

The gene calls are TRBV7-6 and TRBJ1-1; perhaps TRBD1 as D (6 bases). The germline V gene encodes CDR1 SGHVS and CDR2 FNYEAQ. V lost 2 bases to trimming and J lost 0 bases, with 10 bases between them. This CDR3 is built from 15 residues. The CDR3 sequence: CASSLTQGLNTEAFF. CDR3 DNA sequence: TGTGCCAGCAGCTTAACGCAGGGGCTGAACACTGAAGCTTTCTTT.

CDR3 region: CASSWSTGWNTEAFF. Written as DNA, the CDR3 is TGCGCCAGCAGCTGGTCGACAGGGTGGAACACTGAAGCTTTCTTT. The J gene is TRBJ1-1, the V gene TRBV5-1; 7 nucleotides match TRBD1. V was clipped by 3 bases and J by 1 base; unmatched bases: 6. CDR1 and CDR2 from the germline V gene are SGHRS and YFSETQ. CDR3 length: 15 residues. Looking up the rest from reference TRBV5-1 and TRBJ1-1 gives the full variable domain: KAGVTQTPRYLIKTRGQQVTLSCSPISGHRSVSWYQQTPGQGLQFLFEYFSETQRNKGNFPGRFSGRQFSNSRSEMNVSTLELGDSALYLCASSWSTGWNTEAFFGQGTRLTVV.

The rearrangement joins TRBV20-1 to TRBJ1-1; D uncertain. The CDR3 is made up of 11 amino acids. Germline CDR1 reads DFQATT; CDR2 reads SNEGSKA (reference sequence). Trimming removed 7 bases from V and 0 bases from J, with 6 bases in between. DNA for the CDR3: TGCAGTGGGAGATTGAACACTGAAGCTTTCTTT. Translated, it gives CSGRLNTEAFF.

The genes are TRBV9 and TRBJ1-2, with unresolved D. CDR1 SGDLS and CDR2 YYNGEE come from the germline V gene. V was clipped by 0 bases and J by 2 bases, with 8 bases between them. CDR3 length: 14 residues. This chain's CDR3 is CASSVDINNYGYTF. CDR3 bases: TGTGCCAGCAGCGTAGACATTAACAACTATGGCTACACCTTC.

CDR3 sequence reads: CASSLSQGFGTGELFF. CDR3 nucleotide sequence: TGTGCCAGCAGCTTATCACAGGGTTTTGGCACCGGGGAGCTGTTTTTT. The chain links TRBV13 to TRBJ2-2, with D possibly matching TRBD1 (6 bases). The CDR3 is 16 residues long. CDR1 and CDR2 (germline): PRHDT, FYEKMQ (reference sequence). The V and J ends lost 2 bases and 4 bases respectively, with 14 bases between them.

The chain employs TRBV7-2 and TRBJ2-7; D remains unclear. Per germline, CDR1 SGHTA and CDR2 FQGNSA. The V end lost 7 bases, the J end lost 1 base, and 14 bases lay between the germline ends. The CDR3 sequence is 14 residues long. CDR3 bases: TGTGCCAGCACCCCGGGTATCGGGTCCTACGAGCAGTACTTC. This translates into CASTPGIGSYEQYF.

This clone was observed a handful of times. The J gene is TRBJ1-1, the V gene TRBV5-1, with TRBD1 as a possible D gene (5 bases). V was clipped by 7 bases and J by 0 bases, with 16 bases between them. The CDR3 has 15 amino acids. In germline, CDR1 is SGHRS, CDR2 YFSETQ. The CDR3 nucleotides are TGCGCCAGCCACCAAGGGGAGGCATTGAACACTGAAGCTTTCTTT. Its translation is CASHQGEALNTEAFF.

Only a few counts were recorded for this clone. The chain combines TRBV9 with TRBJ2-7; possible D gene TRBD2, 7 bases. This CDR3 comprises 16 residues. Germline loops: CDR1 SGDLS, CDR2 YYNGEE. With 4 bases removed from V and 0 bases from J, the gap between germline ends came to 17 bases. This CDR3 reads CASSLKGGTASYEQYF. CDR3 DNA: TGTGCCAGCAGCCTCAAGGGGGGGACTGCCTCCTACGAGCAGTACTTC.

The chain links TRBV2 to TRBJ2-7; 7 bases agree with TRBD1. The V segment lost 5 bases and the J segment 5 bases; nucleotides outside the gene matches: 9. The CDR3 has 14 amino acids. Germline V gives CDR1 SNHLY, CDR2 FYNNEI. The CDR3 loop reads CASSYNQGVHEQYF. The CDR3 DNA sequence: TGTGCCAGCAGTTATAACCAGGGGGTCCACGAGCAGTACTTC.

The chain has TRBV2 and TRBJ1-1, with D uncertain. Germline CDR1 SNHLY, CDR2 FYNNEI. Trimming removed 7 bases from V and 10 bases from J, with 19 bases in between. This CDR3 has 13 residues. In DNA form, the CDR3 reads TGTGCCAGCACCGCAAGGCTAGAGGGAATAGCTTTCTTT. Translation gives CASTARLEGIAFF.

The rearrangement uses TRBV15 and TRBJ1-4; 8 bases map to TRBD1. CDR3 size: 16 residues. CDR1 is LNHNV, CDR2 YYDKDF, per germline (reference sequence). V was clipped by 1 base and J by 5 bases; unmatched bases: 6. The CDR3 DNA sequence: TGTGCCACCAGCAGAGCCGGGCCAGGGGGCAATGAAAAACTGTTTTTT. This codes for CATSRAGPGGNEKLFF.

The CDR3 DNA reads TGTGCCAGCAGCGTAGGGCAGGGGGATCTAGGAGGAAACACCATATATTTT. As protein: CASSVGQGDLGGNTIYF. The rearrangement links TRBV9 to TRBJ1-3; 7 nucleotides line up with TRBD1. This CDR3 spans 17 amino acids. Looked up from germline, CDR1 is SGDLS and CDR2 is YYNGEE. V was pared by 0 bases and J by 4 bases, with 10 bases of the junction left unmatched.

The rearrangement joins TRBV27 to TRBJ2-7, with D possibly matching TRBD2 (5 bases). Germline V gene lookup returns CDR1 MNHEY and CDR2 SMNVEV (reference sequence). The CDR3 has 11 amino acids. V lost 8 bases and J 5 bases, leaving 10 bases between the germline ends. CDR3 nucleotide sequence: TGTGCCAGCCACCTCGGGGACGAGCAGTACTTC. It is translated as CASHLGDEQYF.

Written as DNA, the CDR3 is TGTGCTAGTGGTTCTTCAGGGCCCAATTCACCCCTCCACTTT. This encodes CASGSSGPNSPLHF. The chain joins TRBV12-5 to TRBJ1-6; D possibly corresponds to TRBD1 (5 bases). The CDR3 spans 14 residues. V lost 4 bases and J 7 bases, leaving 11 bases between the germline ends. CDR1 and CDR2 (germline): LGHNT, FRNRAP.

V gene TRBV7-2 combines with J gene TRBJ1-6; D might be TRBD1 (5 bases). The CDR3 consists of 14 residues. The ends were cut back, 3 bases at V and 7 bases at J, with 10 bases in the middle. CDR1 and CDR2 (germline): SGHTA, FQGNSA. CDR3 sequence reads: CASSFSGQNSPLHF. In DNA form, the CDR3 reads TGTGCCAGCAGCTTTTCAGGGCAAAATTCACCCCTCCACTTT.

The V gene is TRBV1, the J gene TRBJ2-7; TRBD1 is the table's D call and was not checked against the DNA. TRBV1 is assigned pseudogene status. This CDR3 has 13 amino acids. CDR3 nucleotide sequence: TGCACCAGCAGCCCGGACAGGGGTAACGAGCAGTACTTC. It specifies CTSSPDRGNEQYF.

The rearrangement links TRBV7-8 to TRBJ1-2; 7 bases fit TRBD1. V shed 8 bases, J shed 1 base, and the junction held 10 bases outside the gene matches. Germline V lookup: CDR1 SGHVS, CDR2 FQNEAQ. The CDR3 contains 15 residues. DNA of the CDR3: TGTGCCAGCCCGGACAGGATCGAAAATAACTATGGCTACACCTTC. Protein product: CASPDRIENNYGYTF.

CDR3 loop: CASSYLQGPFYEQYF. The CDR3 DNA reads TGTGCCAGCAGTTACTTACAGGGGCCATTCTACGAGCAGTACTTC. The chain is built from TRBV7-3 and TRBJ2-7; 7 bases map to TRBD1. The CDR3 covers 15 residues. J lost 3 bases, V lost 6 bases, and 11 bases had no gene match. CDR1 and CDR2 from the germline V gene are SGHTA and FQGTGA.

In DNA form, the CDR3 reads TGCGCCAGCAGCCAGGGTGGGGCGCGGACAGATACGCAGTATTTT. Translating it yields CASSQGGARTDTQYF. The chain combines TRBV4-3 with TRBJ2-3; D is perhaps TRBD1 (5 bases). Germline-derived CDR1 and CDR2 are LGHNA and YSLEER. The V end was cut by 3 bases, the J end by 3 bases, with 13 bases between. The CDR3 is made up of 15 amino acids.

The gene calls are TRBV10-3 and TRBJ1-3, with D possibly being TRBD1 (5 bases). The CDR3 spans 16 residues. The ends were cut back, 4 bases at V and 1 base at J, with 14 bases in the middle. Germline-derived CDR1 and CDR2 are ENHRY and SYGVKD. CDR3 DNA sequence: TGTGCCATCAGTGGTCAGGGTCTTACTTCTGGAAACACCATATATTTT. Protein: CAISGQGLTSGNTIYF.

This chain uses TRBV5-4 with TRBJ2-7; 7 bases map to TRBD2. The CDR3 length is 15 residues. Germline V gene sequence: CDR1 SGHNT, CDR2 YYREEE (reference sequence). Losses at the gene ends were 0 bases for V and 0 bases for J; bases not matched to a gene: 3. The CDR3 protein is CASSLASGSSYEQYF. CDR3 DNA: TGTGCCAGCAGCTTGGCTAGCGGATCCTCCTACGAGCAGTACTTC. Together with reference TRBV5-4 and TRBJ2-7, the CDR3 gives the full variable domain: ETGVTQSPTHLIKTRGQQVTLRCSSQSGHNTVSWYQQALGQGPQFIFQYYREEENGRGNFPPRFSGLQFPNYSSELNVNALELDDSALYLCASSLASGSSYEQYFGPGTRLTVT.

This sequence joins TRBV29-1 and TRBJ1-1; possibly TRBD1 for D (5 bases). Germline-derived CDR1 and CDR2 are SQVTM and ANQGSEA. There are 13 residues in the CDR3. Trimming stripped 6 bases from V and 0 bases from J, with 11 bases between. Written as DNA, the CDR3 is TGCAGCGTGCTCAGGGAATTGAACACTGAAGCTTTCTTT. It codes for CSVLRELNTEAFF.

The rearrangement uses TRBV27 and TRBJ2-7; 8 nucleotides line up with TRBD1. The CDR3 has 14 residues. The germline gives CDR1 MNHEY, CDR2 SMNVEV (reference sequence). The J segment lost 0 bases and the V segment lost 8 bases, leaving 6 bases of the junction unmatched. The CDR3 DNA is TGTGCCAGCCAGGACAGGGAAGGCTCCTACGAGCAGTACTTC. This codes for CASQDREGSYEQYF.